This paragraph reports one T cell receptor (beta chain). Its target is unknown. The junction departs from the called germline gene at one end, perhaps through a read error. The record originates from a study of glioma-infiltrating T cells. The CDR3 runs to 15 residues. From germline, CDR1 is SEHNR and CDR2 FQNEAQ (reference sequence). General study findings and limits: Gliomas, especially low-grade, showed above-expected tissue-blood divergence; non-neoplastic patients showed below. Only very few CDR3 sequences appeared in both tissue and blood.

Amplification of TCR alpha and beta CDR3 regions from RNA used iRepertoire nested multiplex PCR. Input was roughly 95-450 ng of tissue mRNA or PBMC total RNA. TCRdb reanalysed the multiplex PCR reads using MiXCR and keeps one entry per CDR3 protein. The sample includes roughly 130,000 distinct CDR3 sequences, under 25% of them seen just once. The sequenced sample was glioma tissue, nonneoplastic brain tissue, or PBMCs (not recorded which). The chain joins TRBV7-9 to TRBJ2-2; D call uncertain. The clonotype comes from a human donor with low-grade glioma or glioblastoma, undergoing nonglioma brain surgery, or in good health (not recorded which). The CDR3 reads CASSQDVSRPDALSF. The CDR3 coding sequence is TGCGCCAGCAGCCAAGACGTATCGCGGCCCGATGCGCTGTCTTTT.